The table lists the clone carrying this TCR beta chain with a count of one. What it recognizes is unknown. The data were obtained in a study of cytomegalovirus exposure and HLA in healthy donors. In the study overall: An early release of data contained about 85 million unique TCRs, which came from HLA-typed donors.

The PCR contained 60 Vbeta and 13 Jbeta primers. The table came from immunoSEQ multiplex PCR; TCRdb's copy has only in-frame clones and leaves some out. This table has 110,000 to 150,000 clones, 70% appearing once. Whole-study results and caveats: Accurate prediction of most subjects' HLA-A and HLA-B alleles from TCR beta sequences was reported. In an earlier analysis, most TCR beta V segments were productive about 87% or about 30% of the time. A highly shared variant cluster was judged a likely technical artifact.

CDR1 and CDR2 (germline): SGHRS, YFSETQ. The CDR3 is 13 residues long. Between the trimmed V and J ends, which lost 4 bases and 5 bases, there was a span of 12 bases. Sequencing was carried out using PBMCs. The V gene is TRBV5-1, the J gene TRBJ2-5; possibly TRBD1 for D (6 bases). The clonotype comes from a woman aged 55-70 years in good health and CMV-seropositive. This CDR3 reads CASSTGIGETQYF. The DNA of the CDR3 is TGCGCCAGCAGCACAGGGATTGGGGAGACCCAGTACTTC.